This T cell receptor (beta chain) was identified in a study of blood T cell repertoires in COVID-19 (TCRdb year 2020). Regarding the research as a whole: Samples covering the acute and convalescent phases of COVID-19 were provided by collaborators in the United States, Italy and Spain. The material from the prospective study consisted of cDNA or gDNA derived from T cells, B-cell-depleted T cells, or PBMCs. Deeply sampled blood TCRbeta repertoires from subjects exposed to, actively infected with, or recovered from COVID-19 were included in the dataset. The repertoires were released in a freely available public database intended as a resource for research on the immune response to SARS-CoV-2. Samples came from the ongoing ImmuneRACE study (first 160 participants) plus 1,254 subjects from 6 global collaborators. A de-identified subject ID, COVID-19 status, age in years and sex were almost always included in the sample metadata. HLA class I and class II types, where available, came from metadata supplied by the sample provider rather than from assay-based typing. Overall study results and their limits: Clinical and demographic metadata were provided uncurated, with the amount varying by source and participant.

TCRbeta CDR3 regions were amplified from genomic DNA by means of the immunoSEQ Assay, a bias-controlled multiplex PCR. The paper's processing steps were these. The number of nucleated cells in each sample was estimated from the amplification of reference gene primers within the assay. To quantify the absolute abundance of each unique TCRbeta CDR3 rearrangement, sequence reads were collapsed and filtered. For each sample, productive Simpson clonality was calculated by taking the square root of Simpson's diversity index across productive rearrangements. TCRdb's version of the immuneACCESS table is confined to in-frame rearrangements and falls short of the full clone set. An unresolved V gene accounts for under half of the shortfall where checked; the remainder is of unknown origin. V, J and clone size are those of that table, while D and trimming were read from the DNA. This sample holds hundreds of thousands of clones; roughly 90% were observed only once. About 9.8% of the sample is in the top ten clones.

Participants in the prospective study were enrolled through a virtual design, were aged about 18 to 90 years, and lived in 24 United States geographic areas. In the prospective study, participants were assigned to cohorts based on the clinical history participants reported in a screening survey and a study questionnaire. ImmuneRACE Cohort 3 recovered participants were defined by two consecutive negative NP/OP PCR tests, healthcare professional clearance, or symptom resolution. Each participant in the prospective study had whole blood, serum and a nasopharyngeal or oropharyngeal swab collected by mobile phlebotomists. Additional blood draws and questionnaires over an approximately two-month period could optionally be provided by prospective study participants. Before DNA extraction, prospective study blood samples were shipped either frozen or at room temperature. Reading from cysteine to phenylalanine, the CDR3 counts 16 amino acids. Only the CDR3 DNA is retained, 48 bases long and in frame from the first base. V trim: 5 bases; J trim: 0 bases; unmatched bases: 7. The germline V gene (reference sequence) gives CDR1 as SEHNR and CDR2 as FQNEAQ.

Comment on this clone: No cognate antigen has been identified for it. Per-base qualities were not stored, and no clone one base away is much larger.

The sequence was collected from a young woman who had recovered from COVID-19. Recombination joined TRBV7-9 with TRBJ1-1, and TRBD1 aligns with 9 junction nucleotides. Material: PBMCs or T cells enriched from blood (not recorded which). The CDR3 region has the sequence CASSLRTGAVNTEAFF. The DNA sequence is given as TGTGCCAGCAGCCTAAGGACAGGGGCCGTGAACACTGAAGCTTTCTTT.